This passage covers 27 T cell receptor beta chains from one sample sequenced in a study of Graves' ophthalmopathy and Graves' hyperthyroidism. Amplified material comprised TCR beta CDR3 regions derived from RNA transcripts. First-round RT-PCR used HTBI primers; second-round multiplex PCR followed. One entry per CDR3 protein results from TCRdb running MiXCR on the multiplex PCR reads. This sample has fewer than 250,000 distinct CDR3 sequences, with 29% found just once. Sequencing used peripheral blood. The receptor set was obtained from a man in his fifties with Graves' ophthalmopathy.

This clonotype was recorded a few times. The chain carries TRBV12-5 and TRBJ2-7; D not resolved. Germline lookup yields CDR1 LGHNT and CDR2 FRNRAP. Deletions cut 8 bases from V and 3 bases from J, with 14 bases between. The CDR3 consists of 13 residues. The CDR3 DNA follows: TGTGCTAGTAGTATAGACCGAGGCTACGAGCAGTACTTC. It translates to CASSIDRGYEQYF.

The CDR3 DNA is TGTGCCAGCAGCTTAGATCAGGGCGGGAGGGCCCGTGAGACCCAGTACTTC. Translated: CASSLDQGGRARETQYF. The chain is built from TRBV11-2 and TRBJ2-5, with TRBD2 identical over 9 bases. After removal of 0 bases from V and 5 bases from J, the junction contained 10 bases not matched to a gene. This CDR3 region has 17 residues. CDR1 is SGHAT, CDR2 FQNNGV, per germline.

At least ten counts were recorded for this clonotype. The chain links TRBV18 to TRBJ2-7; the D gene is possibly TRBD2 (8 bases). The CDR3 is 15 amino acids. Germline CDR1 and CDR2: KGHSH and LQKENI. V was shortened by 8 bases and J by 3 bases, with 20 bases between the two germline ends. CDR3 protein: CASAREGAVNYEQYF. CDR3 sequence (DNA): TGTGCCAGCGCCCGGGAGGGGGCCGTAAACTACGAGCAGTACTTC.

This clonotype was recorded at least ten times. DNA for the CDR3: TGTGCCAGCAGCTACGACGGGGAGGGCGGGGATACGCAGTATTTT. This sequence encodes CASSYDGEGGDTQYF. The chain is built from TRBV11-1 and TRBJ2-3; TRBD2 agrees at 7 bases. CDR1 SGHAT and CDR2 FQDESV come from the germline V gene (reference sequence). V shed 4 bases, J shed 6 bases, and the junction held 10 bases outside the gene matches. The length of the CDR3 is 15 residues.

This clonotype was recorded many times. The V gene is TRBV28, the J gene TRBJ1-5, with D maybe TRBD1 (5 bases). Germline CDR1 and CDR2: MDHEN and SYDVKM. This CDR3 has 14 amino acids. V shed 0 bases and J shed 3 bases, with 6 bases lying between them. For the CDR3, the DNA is TGTGCCAGCAGTTTATGGGACAACAATCAGCCCCAGCATTTT. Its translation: CASSLWDNNQPQHF.

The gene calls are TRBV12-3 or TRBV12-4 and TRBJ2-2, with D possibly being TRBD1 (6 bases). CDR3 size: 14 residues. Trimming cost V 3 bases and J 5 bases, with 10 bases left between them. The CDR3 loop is CASSLQGKTGELFF. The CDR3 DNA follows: TGTGCCAGCAGTTTGCAGGGGAAAACCGGGGAGCTGTTTTTT.

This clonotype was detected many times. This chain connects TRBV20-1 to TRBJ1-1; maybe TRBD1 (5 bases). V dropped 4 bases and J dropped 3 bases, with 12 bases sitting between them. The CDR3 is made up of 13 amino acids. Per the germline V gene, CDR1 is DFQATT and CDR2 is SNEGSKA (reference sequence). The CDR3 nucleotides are TGCAGTGCTAAAGGATGGGGGGACACTGAAGCTTTCTTT. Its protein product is CSAKGWGDTEAFF.

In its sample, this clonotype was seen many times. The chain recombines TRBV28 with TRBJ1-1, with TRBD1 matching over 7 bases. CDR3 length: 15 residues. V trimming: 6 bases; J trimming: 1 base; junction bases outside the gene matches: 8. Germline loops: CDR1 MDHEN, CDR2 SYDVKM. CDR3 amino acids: CASRLDRVRNTEAFF. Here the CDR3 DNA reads TGTGCCAGCAGGCTAGACAGGGTAAGGAACACTGAAGCTTTCTTT.

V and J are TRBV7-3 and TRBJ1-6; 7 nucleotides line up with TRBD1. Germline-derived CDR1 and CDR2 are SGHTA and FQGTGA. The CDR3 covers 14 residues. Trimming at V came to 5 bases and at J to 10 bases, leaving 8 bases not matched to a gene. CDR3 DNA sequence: TGTGCCAGCAGCCAGACAGGGTCGATGTCACCCCTCCACTTT. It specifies CASSQTGSMSPLHF. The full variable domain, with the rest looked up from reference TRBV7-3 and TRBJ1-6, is GAGVSQTPSNKVTEKGKYVELRCDPISGHTALYWYRQSLGQGPEFLIYFQGTGAADDSGLPNDRFFAVRPEGSVSTLKIQRTERGDSAVYLCASSQTGSMSPLHFGNGTRLTVT.

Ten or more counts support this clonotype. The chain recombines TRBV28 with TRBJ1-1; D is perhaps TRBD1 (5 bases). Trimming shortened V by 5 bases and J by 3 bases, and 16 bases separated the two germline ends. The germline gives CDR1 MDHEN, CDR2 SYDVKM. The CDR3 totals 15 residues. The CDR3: CASSLAGTDYTEAFF. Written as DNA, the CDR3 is TGTGCCAGCAGTCTCGCCGGGACGGATTACACTGAAGCTTTCTTT. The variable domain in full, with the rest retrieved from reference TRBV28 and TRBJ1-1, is DVKVTQSSRYLVKRTGEKVFLECVQDMDHENMFWYRQDPGLGLRLIYFSYDVKMKEKGDIPEGYSVSREKKERFSLILESASTNQTSMYLCASSLAGTDYTEAFFGQGTRLTVV.

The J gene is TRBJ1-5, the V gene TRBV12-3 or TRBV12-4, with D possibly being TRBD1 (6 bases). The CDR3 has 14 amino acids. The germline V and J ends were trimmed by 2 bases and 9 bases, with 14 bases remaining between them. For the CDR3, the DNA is TGTGCCAGCAGTTTATTCAGGGGCGATTCGCCCCAGCATTTT. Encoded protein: CASSLFRGDSPQHF.

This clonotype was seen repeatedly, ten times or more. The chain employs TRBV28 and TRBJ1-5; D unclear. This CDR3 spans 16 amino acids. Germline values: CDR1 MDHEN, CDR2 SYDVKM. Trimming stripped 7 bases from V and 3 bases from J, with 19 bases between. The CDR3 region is CASIEVSQTYNQPQHF. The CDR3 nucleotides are TGTGCCAGCATCGAGGTGTCGCAGACCTACAATCAGCCCCAGCATTTT.

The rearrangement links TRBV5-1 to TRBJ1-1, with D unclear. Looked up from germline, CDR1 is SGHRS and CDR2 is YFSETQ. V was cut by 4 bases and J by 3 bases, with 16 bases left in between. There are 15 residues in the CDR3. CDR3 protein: CASSPLNFRDTEAFF. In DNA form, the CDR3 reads TGCGCCAGCAGCCCCTTGAACTTCCGGGACACTGAAGCTTTCTTT.

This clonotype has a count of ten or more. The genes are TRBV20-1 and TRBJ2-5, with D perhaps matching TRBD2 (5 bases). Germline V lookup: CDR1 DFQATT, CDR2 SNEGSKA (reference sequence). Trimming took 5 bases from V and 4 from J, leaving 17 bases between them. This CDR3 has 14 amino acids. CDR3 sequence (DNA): TGCAGTGCTCCCACAAAGGGAGTATCAGAGACCCAGTACTTC. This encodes CSAPTKGVSETQYF.

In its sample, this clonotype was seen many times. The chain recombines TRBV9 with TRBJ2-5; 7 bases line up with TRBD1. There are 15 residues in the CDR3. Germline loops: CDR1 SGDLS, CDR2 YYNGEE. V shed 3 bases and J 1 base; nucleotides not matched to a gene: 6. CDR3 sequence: CASSARTGLQETQYF. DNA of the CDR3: TGTGCCAGCAGCGCCAGGACAGGACTCCAAGAGACCCAGTACTTC.

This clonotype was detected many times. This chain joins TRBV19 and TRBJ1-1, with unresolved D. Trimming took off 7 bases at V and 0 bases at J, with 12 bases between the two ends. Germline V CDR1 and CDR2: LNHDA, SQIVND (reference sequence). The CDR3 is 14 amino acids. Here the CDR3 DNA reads TGTGCCAGTACGGGAAGCTTCATGAACACTGAAGCTTTCTTT. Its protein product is CASTGSFMNTEAFF.

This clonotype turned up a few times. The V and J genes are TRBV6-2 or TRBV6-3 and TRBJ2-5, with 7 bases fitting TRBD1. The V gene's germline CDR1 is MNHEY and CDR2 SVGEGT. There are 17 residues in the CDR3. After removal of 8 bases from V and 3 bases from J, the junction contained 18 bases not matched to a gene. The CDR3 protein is CASCSLRDSMVEETQYF. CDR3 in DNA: TGTGCCAGCTGCTCCCTTAGGGACAGCATGGTCGAAGAGACCCAGTACTTC.

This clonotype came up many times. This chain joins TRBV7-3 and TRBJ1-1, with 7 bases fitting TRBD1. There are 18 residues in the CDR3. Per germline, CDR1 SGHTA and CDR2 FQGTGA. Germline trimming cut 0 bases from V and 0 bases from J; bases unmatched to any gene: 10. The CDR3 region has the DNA TGTGCCAGCAGCTTAACGGTCGACAGGGTTCAAATGAACACTGAAGCTTTCTTT. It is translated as CASSLTVDRVQMNTEAFF.

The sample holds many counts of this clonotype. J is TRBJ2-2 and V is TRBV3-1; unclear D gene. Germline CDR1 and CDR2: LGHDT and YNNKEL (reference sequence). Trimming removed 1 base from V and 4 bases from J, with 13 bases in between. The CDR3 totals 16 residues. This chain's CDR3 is CASSQGVLTVTGELFF. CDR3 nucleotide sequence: TGTGCCAGCAGCCAAGGAGTACTAACCGTCACCGGGGAGCTGTTTTTT.

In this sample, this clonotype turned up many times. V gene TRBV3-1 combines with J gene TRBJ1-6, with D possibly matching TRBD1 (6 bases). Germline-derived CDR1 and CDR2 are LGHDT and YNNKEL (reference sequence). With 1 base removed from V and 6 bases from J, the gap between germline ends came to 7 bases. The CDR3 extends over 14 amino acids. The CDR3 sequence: CASSQGTVNSPLHF. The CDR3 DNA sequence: TGTGCCAGCAGCCAAGGGACAGTTAATTCACCCCTCCACTTT.

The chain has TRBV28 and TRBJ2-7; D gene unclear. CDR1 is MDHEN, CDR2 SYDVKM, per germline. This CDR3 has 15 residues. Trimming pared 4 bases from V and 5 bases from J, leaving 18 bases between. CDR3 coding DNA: TGTGCCAGCAGTTCCAGATACCGAACATCCCACGAGCAGTACTTC. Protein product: CASSSRYRTSHEQYF.

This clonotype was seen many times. The CDR3 protein is CSGGTASYEQYF. CDR3 coding DNA: TGCAGCGGGGGGACTGCCTCCTACGAGCAGTACTTC. The V gene is TRBV29-1, the J gene TRBJ2-7; D might be TRBD2 (6 bases). Germline V gene lookup returns CDR1 SQVTM and CDR2 ANQGSEA. The CDR3 sequence is 12 residues long. V was trimmed by 7 bases and J by 0 bases, leaving 10 bases between them.

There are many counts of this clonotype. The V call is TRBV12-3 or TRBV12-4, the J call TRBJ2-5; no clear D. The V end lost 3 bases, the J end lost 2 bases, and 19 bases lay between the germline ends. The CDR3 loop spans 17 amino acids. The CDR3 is CASSLRTHDGVQETQYF. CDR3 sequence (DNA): TGTGCCAGCAGTTTGCGAACTCATGATGGTGTGCAAGAGACCCAGTACTTC.

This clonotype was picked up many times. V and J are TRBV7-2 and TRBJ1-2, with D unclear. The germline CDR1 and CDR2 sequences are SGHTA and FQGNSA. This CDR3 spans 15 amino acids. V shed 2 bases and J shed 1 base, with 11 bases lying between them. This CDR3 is CASSLLGRYNYGYTF. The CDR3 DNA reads TGTGCCAGCAGCTTACTAGGCCGGTATAACTATGGCTACACCTTC. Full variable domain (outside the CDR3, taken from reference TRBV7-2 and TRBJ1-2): GAGVSQSPSNKVTEKGKDVELRCDPISGHTALYWYRQSLGQGLEFLIYFQGNSAPDKSGLPSDRFSAERTGGSVSTLTIQRTQQEDSAVYLCASSLLGRYNYGYTFGSGTRLTVV.

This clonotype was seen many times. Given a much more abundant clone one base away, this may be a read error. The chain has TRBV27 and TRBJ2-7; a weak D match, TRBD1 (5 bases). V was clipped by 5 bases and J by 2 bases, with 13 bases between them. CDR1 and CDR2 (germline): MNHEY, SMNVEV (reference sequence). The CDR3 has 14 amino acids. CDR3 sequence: CASSDWGRTYEQYF. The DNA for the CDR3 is TGTGCCAGCAGTGACTGGGGCCGAACCTACGAGCAGTACTTC.

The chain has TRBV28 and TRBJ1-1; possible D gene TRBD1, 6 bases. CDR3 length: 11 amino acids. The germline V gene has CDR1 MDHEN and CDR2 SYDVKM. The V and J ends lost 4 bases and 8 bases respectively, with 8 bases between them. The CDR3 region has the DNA TGTGCCAGCAGTTGGGGGGCCGAAGCTTTCTTT. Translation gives CASSWGAEAFF.

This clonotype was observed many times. CDR3 residues: CSARDLGQGYEQYF. CDR3 nucleotide sequence: TGCAGTGCTAGAGATCTGGGACAGGGTTACGAGCAGTACTTC. The chain combines TRBV20-1 with TRBJ2-7, with 9 bases fitting TRBD1. CDR3 size: 14 residues. Looked up from germline, CDR1 is DFQATT and CDR2 is SNEGSKA (reference sequence). Germline trimming cut 0 bases from V and 4 bases from J; bases unmatched to any gene: 4.